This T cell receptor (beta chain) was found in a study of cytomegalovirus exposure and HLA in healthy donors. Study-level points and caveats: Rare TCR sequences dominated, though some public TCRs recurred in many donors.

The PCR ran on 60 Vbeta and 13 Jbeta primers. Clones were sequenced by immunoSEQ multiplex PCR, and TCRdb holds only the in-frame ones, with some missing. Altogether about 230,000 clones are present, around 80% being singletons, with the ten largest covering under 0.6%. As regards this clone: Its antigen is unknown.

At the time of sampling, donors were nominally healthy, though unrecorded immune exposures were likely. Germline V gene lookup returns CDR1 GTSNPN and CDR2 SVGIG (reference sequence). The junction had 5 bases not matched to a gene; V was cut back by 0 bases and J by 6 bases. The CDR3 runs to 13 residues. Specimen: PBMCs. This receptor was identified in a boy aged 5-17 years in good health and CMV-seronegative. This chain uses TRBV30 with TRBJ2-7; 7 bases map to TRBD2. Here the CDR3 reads CAWSVRSGGEQYF. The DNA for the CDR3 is TGTGCCTGGAGTGTACGATCGGGAGGCGAGCAGTACTTC.